A selection of T cell receptor beta chains follows, all from one sample in a study of T cells in Graves' hyperthyroidism and ophthalmopathy. TCRdb ran MiXCR on the multiplex PCR reads and lists one entry per CDR3 protein. The top ten clones hold 27% of a sample with 96,000 or so distinct CDR3 sequences, approximately 56% of them seen once. The sample comprised blood. These receptors all stem from a middle-aged woman with Graves' hyperthyroidism. Each CDR3 is given with its conserved first and last residue. A D gene is named only where the DNA matches it firmly. Not every row has a clone size; where given, it reads once, few, many or a size class.

D gene: TRBD2; J gene: TRBJ2-7; V gene: TRBV13; clone size: -; CDR3 protein: CASSPGTSGSSYEQYF; CDR3 DNA: TGTGCCAGCAGTCCTGGGACTAGCGGGAGCTCCTACGAGCAGTACTTC
D gene: -; J gene: TRBJ1-1; V gene: TRBV10-3; clone size: -; CDR3 protein: CAISEVAGGEGAEAFF; CDR3 DNA: TGTGCCATCAGTGAGGTGGCAGGCGGAGAAGGTGCTGAAGCTTTCTTT
D gene: TRBD1; J gene: TRBJ1-5; V gene: TRBV19; clone size: -; CDR3 protein: CASSVGTGKGQPQHF; CDR3 DNA: TGTGCCAGTAGTGTCGGGACAGGGAAGGGTCAGCCCCAGCATTTT
D gene: TRBD2; J gene: TRBJ2-7; V gene: TRBV2; clone size: -; CDR3 protein: CASRPSGRREQYF; CDR3 DNA: TGTGCCAGCAGACCTAGCGGGAGGCGCGAGCAGTACTTC
D gene: TRBD1; J gene: TRBJ2-7; V gene: TRBV10-3; clone size: -; CDR3 protein: CATVPGQVSFSYEQYF; CDR3 DNA: TGTGCCACCGTGCCGGGACAGGTTTCCTTTTCCTACGAGCAGTACTTC
D gene: -; J gene: TRBJ2-5; V gene: TRBV10-3; clone size: -; CDR3 protein: CAITGGGKTQYF; CDR3 DNA: TGTGCCATCACTGGGGGCGGGAAGACCCAGTACTTC
D gene: -; J gene: TRBJ1-3; V gene: TRBV4-1; clone size: few; CDR3 protein: CASSQEDGPGRTIYF; CDR3 DNA: TGCGCCAGCAGCCAAGAAGATGGACCGGGACGGACCATATATTTT
D gene: -; J gene: TRBJ1-1; V gene: TRBV29-1; clone size: many; CDR3 protein: CSVESQPNTEAFF; CDR3 DNA: TGCAGCGTTGAATCACAACCGAACACTGAAGCTTTCTTT
D gene: TRBD1; J gene: TRBJ1-2; V gene: TRBV15; clone size: -; CDR3 protein: CATSSSGTARYGYTF; CDR3 DNA: TGTGCCACCAGCAGCTCAGGGACAGCCCGGTACGGCTACACCTTC
D gene: TRBD1; J gene: TRBJ1-6; V gene: TRBV30; clone size: many; CDR3 protein: CAWRSGQGANSPLHF; CDR3 DNA: TGTGCCTGGAGGTCTGGACAGGGGGCCAATTCACCCCTCCACTTT
D gene: -; J gene: TRBJ2-3; V gene: TRBV10-3; clone size: -; CDR3 protein: CAISPPGTDTQYF; CDR3 DNA: TGTGCCATCAGTCCACCTGGCACAGATACGCAGTATTTT
D gene: -; J gene: TRBJ1-3; V gene: TRBV9; clone size: -; CDR3 protein: CASSPQDRRASGNTIYF; CDR3 DNA: TGTGCCAGCAGCCCTCAAGACAGGCGCGCCTCTGGAAACACCATATATTTT
D gene: -; J gene: TRBJ2-3; V gene: TRBV5-1; clone size: -; CDR3 protein: CASSKSRTGGTAGDTQYF; CDR3 DNA: TGCGCCAGCAGCAAAAGCCGGACTGGCGGGACGGCTGGGGATACGCAGTATTTT
D gene: -; J gene: TRBJ2-5; V gene: TRBV29-1; clone size: -; CDR3 protein: CSARDGQREPQYF; CDR3 DNA: TGCAGCGCAAGGGACGGCCAGAGGGAGCCCCAGTACTTC
D gene: -; J gene: TRBJ1-2; V gene: TRBV29-1; clone size: few; CDR3 protein: CSVGTGGYTF; CDR3 DNA: TGCAGCGTAGGAACAGGGGGCTACACCTTC
D gene: -; J gene: TRBJ1-2; V gene: TRBV7-9; clone size: many; CDR3 protein: CASSLALVNGYTF; CDR3 DNA: TGTGCCAGCAGCTTAGCTCTTGTTAATGGCTACACCTTC
D gene: TRBD1; J gene: TRBJ1-2; V gene: TRBV10-1; clone size: -; CDR3 protein: CASSPGQDAYGYAF; CDR3 DNA: TGCGCCAGCAGTCCTGGACAGGACGCGTATGGCTACGCCTTC
D gene: TRBD2; J gene: TRBJ2-7; V gene: TRBV5-6; clone size: many; CDR3 protein: CASSRSGTEQYF; CDR3 DNA: TGTGCCAGCAGCCGTAGCGGGACTGAGCAGTACTTC
D gene: TRBD2; J gene: TRBJ2-3; V gene: TRBV2; clone size: many; CDR3 protein: CASRREQNTDTQYF; CDR3 DNA: TGTGCCAGCAGGCGGGAGCAAAACACAGATACGCAGTATTTT
D gene: TRBD2; J gene: TRBJ2-7; V gene: TRBV29-1; clone size: few; CDR3 protein: CSVRTSGSYEQYF; CDR3 DNA: TGCAGCGTTCGGACTAGCGGGAGTTACGAGCAGTACTTC
D gene: -; J gene: TRBJ2-7; V gene: TRBV29-1; clone size: -; CDR3 protein: CCAPSPARSSYEQYF; CDR3 DNA: TGCTGTGCTCCTTCTCCCGCGAGATCCTCTTACGAGCAGTACTTC
D gene: -; J gene: TRBJ1-4; V gene: TRBV12-3/TRBV12-4; clone size: -; CDR3 protein: CASSYSPWGNEKLFF; CDR3 DNA: TGTGCCAGCAGTTACTCGCCCTGGGGTAATGAAAAACTGTTTTTT
D gene: -; J gene: TRBJ2-3; V gene: TRBV13; clone size: many; CDR3 protein: CASSLRWADTQYF; CDR3 DNA: TGTGCCAGCAGCTTAAGGTGGGCAGATACGCAGTATTTT
D gene: -; J gene: TRBJ2-7; V gene: TRBV6-5; clone size: many; CDR3 protein: CASSYSDRKEYF; CDR3 DNA: TGTGCCAGCAGTTACTCAGATAGGAAGGAGTACTTC
D gene: -; J gene: TRBJ1-1; V gene: TRBV7-9; clone size: -; CDR3 protein: CASSASGGLNTEAFF; CDR3 DNA: TGTGCCAGCAGTGCTAGTGGGGGCTTGAACACTGAAGCTTTCTTT
D gene: -; J gene: TRBJ1-2; V gene: TRBV20-1; clone size: -; CDR3 protein: CSASSNTEGSGYTF; CDR3 DNA: TGCAGTGCCAGCAGTAACACCGAGGGATCTGGCTACACCTTC
D gene: -; J gene: TRBJ1-2; V gene: TRBV25-1; clone size: -; CDR3 protein: CASKDSNYGYTF; CDR3 DNA: TGTGCCAGCAAGGACAGTAACTATGGCTACACCTTC
D gene: -; J gene: TRBJ1-1; V gene: TRBV4-2; clone size: -; CDR3 protein: CASSQGQGGGRVTEAFF; CDR3 DNA: TGTGCCAGCAGCCAAGGTCAGGGCGGGGGAAGGGTCACTGAAGCTTTCTTT
D gene: TRBD2; J gene: TRBJ2-3; V gene: TRBV20-1; clone size: -; CDR3 protein: CSVISGLVGAYTQYF; CDR3 DNA: TGCAGTGTGATATCGGGACTAGTGGGAGCATATACGCAGTATTTT
D gene: -; J gene: TRBJ1-1; V gene: TRBV7-9; clone size: once; CDR3 protein: CASSLEGADTGAFF; CDR3 DNA: TGTGCCAGCAGCTTGGAGGGTGCGGACACTGGAGCTTTCTTT
D gene: -; J gene: TRBJ2-2; V gene: TRBV5-4; clone size: many; CDR3 protein: CASSPDSTGELFF; CDR3 DNA: TGTGCCAGCAGTCCTGACTCGACCGGGGAGCTGTTTTTT
D gene: TRBD1; J gene: TRBJ2-2; V gene: TRBV20-1; clone size: many; CDR3 protein: CSAQPGTGRAGELFF; CDR3 DNA: TGCAGTGCTCAGCCTGGGACAGGAAGGGCCGGGGAGCTGTTTTTT
D gene: -; J gene: TRBJ1-3; V gene: TRBV7-2; clone size: -; CDR3 protein: CASSLAGTGARGGNTIYF; CDR3 DNA: TGTGCCAGCAGCTTAGCTGGGACGGGGGCCCGAGGGGGAAACACCATATATTTT
D gene: TRBD1; J gene: TRBJ1-2; V gene: TRBV2; clone size: -; CDR3 protein: CASRDQGAILNYGYTF; CDR3 DNA: TGTGCCAGCAGGGACCAGGGGGCGATCCTCAATTATGGCTACACCTTC
D gene: -; J gene: TRBJ1-3; V gene: TRBV7-9; clone size: many; CDR3 protein: CASTGPPGNTIYF; CDR3 DNA: TGTGCCAGCACCGGCCCCCCCGGAAACACCATATATTTT
D gene: -; J gene: TRBJ1-4; V gene: TRBV7-6; clone size: many; CDR3 protein: CASSWGWGWPNEKLFF; CDR3 DNA: TGTGCCAGCAGCTGGGGGTGGGGATGGCCGAATGAAAAACTGTTTTTT
D gene: TRBD1; J gene: TRBJ2-7; V gene: TRBV7-3; clone size: -; CDR3 protein: CASSFAVQGKYEQYF; CDR3 DNA: TGTGCCAGCAGTTTTGCCGTACAGGGGAAGTACGAGCAGTACTTC
D gene: TRBD1; J gene: TRBJ2-7; V gene: TRBV5-1; clone size: -; CDR3 protein: CASSLQSGTGRSYEQYF; CDR3 DNA: TGCGCCAGCAGCTTACAATCCGGGACAGGCCGCTCCTACGAGCAGTACTTC
D gene: -; J gene: TRBJ2-2; V gene: TRBV19; clone size: many; CDR3 protein: CASSIWIGRGTGELFF; CDR3 DNA: TGTGCCAGTAGTATCTGGATCGGACGGGGCACCGGGGAGCTGTTTTTT
D gene: -; J gene: TRBJ1-5; V gene: TRBV7-3; clone size: -; CDR3 protein: CASSLTGGLAHF; CDR3 DNA: TGTGCCAGCAGCTTAACGGGGGGGCTCGCGCATTTT
D gene: TRBD1; J gene: TRBJ2-7; V gene: TRBV6-5; clone size: many; CDR3 protein: CASSYADRVHEQYF; CDR3 DNA: TGTGCCAGCAGTTACGCGGACAGGGTGCACGAGCAGTACTTC
D gene: -; J gene: TRBJ1-2; V gene: TRBV9; clone size: many; CDR3 protein: CASSVGNLRGKTYGYTF; CDR3 DNA: TGTGCCAGCAGCGTAGGGAATTTAAGGGGGAAAACCTATGGCTACACCTTC
D gene: -; J gene: TRBJ2-5; V gene: TRBV7-9; clone size: -; CDR3 protein: CASSASNQPQYF; CDR3 DNA: TGTGCCAGCAGCGCAAGCAATCAGCCCCAGTACTTC
D gene: -; J gene: TRBJ2-7; V gene: TRBV5-4; clone size: many; CDR3 protein: CASSTGYEQYF; CDR3 DNA: TGTGCCAGCAGCACCGGCTACGAGCAGTACTTC